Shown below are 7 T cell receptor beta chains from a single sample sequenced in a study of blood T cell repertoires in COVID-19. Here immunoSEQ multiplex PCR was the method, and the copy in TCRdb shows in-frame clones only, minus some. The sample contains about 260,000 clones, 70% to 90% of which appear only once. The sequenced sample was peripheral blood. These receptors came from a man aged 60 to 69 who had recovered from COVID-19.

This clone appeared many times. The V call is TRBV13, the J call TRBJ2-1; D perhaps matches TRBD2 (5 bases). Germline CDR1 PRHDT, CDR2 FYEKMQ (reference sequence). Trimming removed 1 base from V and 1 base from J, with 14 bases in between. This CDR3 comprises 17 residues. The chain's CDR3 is CASSLEEARRSYNEQFF. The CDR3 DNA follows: TGTGCCAGCAGCTTAGAGGAGGCTCGCAGGTCCTACAATGAGCAGTTCTTC.

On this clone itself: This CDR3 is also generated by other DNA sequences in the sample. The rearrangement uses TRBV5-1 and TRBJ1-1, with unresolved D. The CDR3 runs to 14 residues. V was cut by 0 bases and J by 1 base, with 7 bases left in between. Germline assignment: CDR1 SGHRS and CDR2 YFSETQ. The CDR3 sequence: CASSLGLRNTEAFF. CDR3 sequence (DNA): TGCGCCAGCAGCTTGGGACTCCGGAACACTGAAGCTTTCTTT.

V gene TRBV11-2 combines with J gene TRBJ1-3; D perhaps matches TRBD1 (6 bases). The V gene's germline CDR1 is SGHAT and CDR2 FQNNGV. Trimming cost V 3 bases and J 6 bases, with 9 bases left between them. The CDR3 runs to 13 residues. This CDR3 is CASSLNRVNTIYF. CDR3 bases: TGTGCCAGCAGCTTGAACAGGGTAAACACCATATATTTT.

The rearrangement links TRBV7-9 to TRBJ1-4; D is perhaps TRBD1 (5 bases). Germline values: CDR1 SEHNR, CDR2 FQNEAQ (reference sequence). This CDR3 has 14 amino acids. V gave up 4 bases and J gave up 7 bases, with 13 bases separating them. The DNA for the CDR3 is TGTGCCAGCAGCTCTGGGGGGTTCGTTGAAAAACTGTTTTTT. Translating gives CASSSGGFVEKLFF. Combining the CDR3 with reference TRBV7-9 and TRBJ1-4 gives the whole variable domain DTGVSQNPRHKITKRGQNVTFRCDPISEHNRLYWYRQTLGQGPEFLTYFQNEAQLEKSRLLSDRFSAERPKGSFSTLEIQRTEQGDSAMYLCASSSGGFVEKLFFGSGTQLSVL.

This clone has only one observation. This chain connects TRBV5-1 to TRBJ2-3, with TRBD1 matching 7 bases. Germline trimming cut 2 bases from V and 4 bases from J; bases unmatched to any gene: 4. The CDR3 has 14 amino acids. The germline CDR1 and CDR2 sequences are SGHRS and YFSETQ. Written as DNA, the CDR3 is TGCGCCAGCAGCTTACAGGGGCAGGCAGATACGCAGTATTTT. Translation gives CASSLQGQADTQYF.

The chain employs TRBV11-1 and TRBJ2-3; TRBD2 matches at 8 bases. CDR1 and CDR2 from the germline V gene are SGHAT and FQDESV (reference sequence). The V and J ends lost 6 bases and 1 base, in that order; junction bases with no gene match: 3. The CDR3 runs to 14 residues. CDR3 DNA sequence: TGTGCCAGCAGGGAGACTAGCGGCACAGATACGCAGTATTTT. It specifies CASRETSGTDTQYF.

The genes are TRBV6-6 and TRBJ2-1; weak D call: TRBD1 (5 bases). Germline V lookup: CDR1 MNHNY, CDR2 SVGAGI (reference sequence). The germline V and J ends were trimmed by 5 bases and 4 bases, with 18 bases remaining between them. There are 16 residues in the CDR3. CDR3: CASSGDSNLNYNEQFF. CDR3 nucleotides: TGTGCCAGCAGTGGAGACAGCAACCTAAATTACAATGAGCAGTTCTTC.